The clone carrying this TCR beta chain was counted many times. The antigen is undetermined. Noted time point: persistent/refractory GD, antithyroid drugs over 5 years with positive TRAb. Following extraction of RNA from PBMCs, that RNA was used to make the TCR library. The CDR3 is 14 amino acids. In germline, CDR1 is GTSNPN, CDR2 SVGIG (reference sequence). Losses at the gene ends were 3 bases for V and 3 bases for J; bases not matched to a gene: 5. The sample is drawn from a study of regulatory T cells in long-lasting Graves disease. Regarding the study as a whole: Persistent disease exhibited a predilection for TRBV28, TRBJ1-2 and TRBJ2-5.

Sequencing libraries for TCR beta were prepared with iRepertoire HTBI primers and Arm-PCR of CDR3 regions. TCRdb recomputed calls from the multiplex PCR reads with MiXCR, one row per CDR3 protein. The sample gives nearly 350,000 distinct CDR3 sequences, 15% to 20% of which show up once; 29% is in the top ten. Specimen: peripheral blood mononuclear cells (PBMCs), collected when the disease was refractory, from a patient treated with antithyroid drugs. The clonotype comes from a female donor with Graves disease. The chain carries TRBV30 and TRBJ1-5; 7 nucleotides align to TRBD1. The CDR3 DNA reads TGTGCCTGGAGCTACACAGGGGCCAATCAGCCCCAGCATTTT. Translating gives CAWSYTGANQPQHF.